Presented here are 29 T cell receptor beta chains from one specimen sequenced in a study of CD8+ T cells in alopecia areata. The treatment here: oral pan-JAK inhibitor, 5-10 mg twice daily. RNA extraction and reverse transcription yielded cDNA as sequencing template. Only in-frame clones appear in the TCRdb table, and some are missing; sequencing was by immunoSEQ multiplex PCR. The table lists approximately 100,000 clones, roughly 60% of them singletons. The sequences come from CD8+ T cells sorted from blood, collected at approximately week 56, from a patient treated with tofacitinib. The receptors originated from a human donor with alopecia areata.

V is TRBV5-1 and J is TRBJ2-7; TRBD2 aligns across 7 bases. The germline V gene encodes CDR1 SGHRS and CDR2 YFSETQ. The CDR3 loop spans 15 amino acids. V lost 5 bases to trimming and J lost 2 bases; unmatched junction nucleotides: 10. DNA of the CDR3: TGCGCCAGCAGGGAGACTAGCTCTAGGGCCTACGAGCAGTACTTC. Amino acid sequence: CASRETSSRAYEQYF.

This clone was observed once. J is TRBJ2-3 and V is TRBV2; TRBD2 might be the D (5 bases). Between the trimmed V and J ends, which lost 2 bases and 4 bases, there was a span of 10 bases. Germline CDR1 SNHLY, CDR2 FYNNEI. This CDR3 has 14 amino acids. The CDR3 sequence is CASSEFEGSDTQYF. The DNA of the CDR3 is TGTGCCAGCAGTGAATTTGAGGGATCAGATACGCAGTATTTT. Based on the CDR3 plus reference TRBV2 and TRBJ2-3, the full variable domain is EPEVTQTPSHQVTQMGQEVILRCVPISNHLYFYWYRQILGQKVEFLVSFYNNEISEKSEIFDDQFSVERPDGSNFTLKIRSTKLEDSAMYFCASSEFEGSDTQYFGPGTRLTVL.

This chain connects TRBV7-9 to TRBJ2-3, with 8 bases that match TRBD2. The CDR3 has 16 residues. Germline CDR1 reads SEHNR; CDR2 reads FQNEAQ (reference sequence). V lost 3 bases, J lost 1 base, and 6 bases stayed unmatched. The CDR3 loop is CASSLGGGLGTDTQYF. DNA of the CDR3: TGTGCCAGCAGCTTGGGCGGGGGGTTAGGCACAGATACGCAGTATTTT.

This chain's CDR3 is CASSVVADPREQYF. For the CDR3, the DNA is TGTGCCAGCAGCGTAGTCGCAGATCCCCGCGAGCAGTACTTC. The gene calls are TRBV9 and TRBJ2-7; the D is unclear. Trimming took 0 bases from V and 6 from J, leaving 13 bases between them. Per the germline V gene, CDR1 is SGDLS and CDR2 is YYNGEE. The CDR3 runs 14 residues.

V gene TRBV29-1 combines with J gene TRBJ2-7, with D possibly TRBD1 on 6 matching bases. The CDR3 is 11 amino acids. Germline lookup yields CDR1 SQVTM and CDR2 ANQGSEA. The germline V and J ends were trimmed by 7 bases and 7 bases, with 14 bases remaining between them. The CDR3 protein is CSAKGGSEQYF. The CDR3 region has the DNA TGCAGCGCTAAAGGGGGAAGTGAGCAGTACTTC.

As DNA, the CDR3 is TGTGCCAGCAGCTTTCCGAGGGGGAAGGATGAAGCTTTCTTT. Translating it yields CASSFPRGKDEAFF. The rearrangement uses TRBV13 and TRBJ1-1; D perhaps matches TRBD1 (6 bases). CDR1 and CDR2 (germline): PRHDT, FYEKMQ (reference sequence). V was shortened by 3 bases and J by 7 bases, with 15 bases between the two germline ends. CDR3 length equals 14 residues.

There are a few counts of this clone. This sequence joins TRBV7-9 and TRBJ1-2; 7 bases align to TRBD1. CDR3 length: 15 amino acids. The germline V gene encodes CDR1 SEHNR and CDR2 FQNEAQ (reference sequence). The trim removed 5 bases at V and 10 bases at J, leaving 16 bases unmatched. CDR3 sequence: CASSGRTGKELIYTF. CDR3 bases: TGTGCCAGCAGCGGAAGGACAGGCAAGGAGTTAATCTACACCTTC. Combining the CDR3 with reference TRBV7-9 and TRBJ1-2 gives the whole variable domain DTGVSQNPRHKITKRGQNVTFRCDPISEHNRLYWYRQTLGQGPEFLTYFQNEAQLEKSRLLSDRFSAERPKGSFSTLEIQRTEQGDSAMYLCASSGRTGKELIYTFGSGTRLTVV.

The CDR3 DNA is TGTGCCAGCAGCCCGGACCGGGTAGCGCAAGAGACCCAGTACTTC. Amino acid sequence: CASSPDRVAQETQYF. The J gene is TRBJ2-5, the V gene TRBV11-2, with D perhaps TRBD2 (5 bases). The CDR3 contains 15 residues. V was clipped by 5 bases and J by 2 bases, with 15 bases between them. The germline V gene encodes CDR1 SGHAT and CDR2 FQNNGV.

The CDR3 DNA reads as TGTGCCAGCAGCTTAGGGCGAGGCCCGCAGGAGACCCAGTACTTC. Protein product: CASSLGRGPQETQYF. This sequence joins TRBV11-2 and TRBJ2-5; no clear D gene. The V gene's germline CDR1 is SGHAT and CDR2 FQNNGV. The CDR3 contains 15 residues. V was clipped by 1 base and J by 5 bases, with 14 bases between them.

This clone was counted only a few times. The chain combines TRBV29-1 with TRBJ2-3; 8 bases align to TRBD1. The CDR3 has 15 residues. Germline lookup yields CDR1 SQVTM and CDR2 ANQGSEA. V shed 1 base, J shed 5 bases, and the junction held 8 bases outside the gene matches. This CDR3 is CSVEGMPGGRDTQYF. CDR3 DNA: TGCAGCGTTGAAGGTATGCCAGGGGGCAGAGATACGCAGTATTTT.

The chain carries TRBV15 and TRBJ2-3; 10 bases match TRBD2. J lost 6 bases, V lost 4 bases, and 13 bases had no gene match. CDR1 and CDR2 (germline): LNHNV, YYDKDF (reference sequence). CDR3 length: 17 residues. In DNA, the CDR3 is TGTGCCACCAGCAAGGAGGGAGCGGGGGGGCCTGTGGATACGCAGTATTTT. Translated, it gives CATSKEGAGGPVDTQYF.

V is TRBV7-9 and J is TRBJ1-5; a weak D match, TRBD1 (6 bases). The CDR3 runs 13 residues. CDR1 is SEHNR, CDR2 FQNEAQ, per germline (reference sequence). Trimming cost V 4 bases and J 4 bases, with 8 bases left between them. In DNA form, the CDR3 reads TGTGCCAGCAGCTATCAGGGGAATCAGCCCCAGCATTTT. Encoded protein: CASSYQGNQPQHF.

This clone was found a few times. The chain employs TRBV25-1 and TRBJ2-5; maybe TRBD1 (6 bases). Trimming took off 6 bases at V and 5 bases at J, with 16 bases between the two ends. The CDR3 is made up of 14 amino acids. Germline CDR1 reads MGHDK; CDR2 reads SYGVNS. The CDR3 nucleotides read TGTGCCAGCAGACCGGACAGCCCTCACGAGACCCAGTACTTC. Translation: CASRPDSPHETQYF.

The chain uses TRBV7-8 and TRBJ2-2; D perhaps matches TRBD1 (5 bases). The CDR3 sequence is 12 residues long. The germline gives CDR1 SGHVS, CDR2 FQNEAQ. Between the trimmed V and J ends, which lost 6 bases and 5 bases, there was a span of 7 bases. CDR3: CASSRGTGELFF. The CDR3 DNA reads as TGTGCCAGCAGTAGGGGAACCGGGGAGCTGTTTTTT.

The V gene is TRBV29-1, the J gene TRBJ1-2, with D possibly being TRBD1 (6 bases). This CDR3 has 14 residues. From germline, CDR1 is SQVTM and CDR2 ANQGSEA. Trimming removed 3 bases at V and 4 bases at J, with 15 bases between. The CDR3 region has the DNA TGCAGCGTTGAGGGGCAGGGGAAAGGCTATGGCTACACCTTC. It translates to CSVEGQGKGYGYTF.

The chain employs TRBV7-9 and TRBJ1-5; unclear D gene. CDR3 length: 14 amino acids. Per germline, CDR1 SEHNR and CDR2 FQNEAQ (reference sequence). V shed 1 base and J shed 0 bases, with 4 bases lying between them. The CDR3 here is CASSLDYSNQPQHF. DNA for the CDR3: TGTGCCAGCAGCTTAGACTATAGCAATCAGCCCCAGCATTTT.

This clone was seen a single time. V usage is TRBV1 and J usage is TRBJ2-5; the D call of TRBD2 is as the table states it, not checked on the DNA. TRBV1 is flagged as a pseudogene. The CDR3 has 16 residues. The CDR3 DNA follows: TGCACCAGCAGCCGGAGACCGAGACTGTGCCACCAACCCTTCGACTTC. It yields the protein CTSSRRPRLCHQPFDF.

This clone was observed a handful of times. The chain couples TRBV4-1 to TRBJ1-5; D not resolved. V lost 3 bases, J lost 0 bases, and 15 bases lay in between. This CDR3 has 17 amino acids. The germline V gene encodes CDR1 MGHRA and CDR2 YSYEKL. The CDR3 coding sequence is TGCGCCAGCAGCCATTACCTGGACGGAATTAGCAATCAGCCCCAGCATTTT. Amino acid sequence: CASSHYLDGISNQPQHF.

This chain connects TRBV5-1 to TRBJ2-2; D uncertain. Trimming left V 1 base short and J 0 bases short, with 10 bases between. The germline V gene has CDR1 SGHRS and CDR2 YFSETQ. The CDR3 consists of 16 residues. The CDR3 loop reads CASSLNRRPNTGELFF. As DNA, the CDR3 is TGCGCCAGCAGCTTGAATAGGCGACCGAACACCGGGGAGCTGTTTTTT.

The table lists this clone with a count of one. This sequence joins TRBV10-2 and TRBJ2-2; D remains ambiguous. The ends were cut back, 3 bases at V and 1 base at J, with 6 bases in the middle. The length of the CDR3 is 14 residues. Germline V gene data show CDR1 as WSHSY and CDR2 as SAAADI. The CDR3 DNA follows: TGCGCCAGCAGTGATGTAGGGAACACCGGGGAGCTGTTTTTT. Encoded protein: CASSDVGNTGELFF.

V is TRBV9 and J is TRBJ2-1; D gene uncertain. The CDR3 loop spans 13 amino acids. V was trimmed by 0 bases and J by 5 bases, leaving 6 bases between them. CDR1 SGDLS and CDR2 YYNGEE come from the germline V gene. CDR3 sequence: CASSVEWDNEQFF. The DNA for the CDR3 is TGTGCCAGCAGCGTAGAGTGGGACAATGAGCAGTTCTTC.

The genes are TRBV30 and TRBJ2-3; no firm D call. The CDR3 sequence is 14 residues long. Deletions cut 3 bases from V and 1 base from J, with 11 bases between. Germline V gene lookup returns CDR1 GTSNPN and CDR2 SVGIG (reference sequence). CDR3 sequence reads: CAWRTKQRTDTQYF. For the CDR3, the DNA is TGTGCCTGGAGGACCAAACAACGCACAGATACGCAGTATTTT.

This clone was counted a single time. The chain employs TRBV6-6 and TRBJ2-1; D is possibly TRBD2 (6 bases). The germline V gene has CDR1 MNHNY and CDR2 SVGAGI (reference sequence). This CDR3 has 12 residues. Trimming removed 4 bases at V and 6 bases at J, with 7 bases between. Written as DNA, the CDR3 is TGTGCCAGCAGTTGGGACTCCAATGAGCAGTTCTTC. Encoded protein: CASSWDSNEQFF.

Regarding this clone: At the DNA level, this CDR3 is encoded by other sequences in the same sample as well. This chain uses TRBV18 with TRBJ1-2; D is undetermined. Germline loops: CDR1 KGHSH, CDR2 LQKENI. The CDR3 is 14 amino acids. V was cut by 0 bases and J by 4 bases, with 9 bases left in between. Here the CDR3 DNA reads TGTGCCAGCTCACCACCCACGGAGAGCTATGGCTACACCTTC. It yields the protein CASSPPTESYGYTF.

The rearrangement joins TRBV9 to TRBJ2-1, with TRBD2 identical over 7 bases. The CDR3 has 14 amino acids. Trimming cost V 0 bases and J 5 bases; bases outside gene matches: 2. The germline V gene has CDR1 SGDLS and CDR2 YYNGEE. DNA of the CDR3: TGTGCCAGCAGCGTAGGACTAGCCAACAATGAGCAGTTCTTC. It is translated as CASSVGLANNEQFF.

This rearrangement joins TRBV15 to TRBJ1-5; 12 bases map to TRBD1. This CDR3 is built from 15 residues. The V gene end was trimmed by 3 bases and the J gene end by 6 bases; junction bases not matched to a gene: 3. Looked up from germline, CDR1 is LNHNV and CDR2 is YYDKDF (reference sequence). In DNA form, the CDR3 reads TGTGCCACCAGCAGTGGGGACAGGGGGCCTCAGCCCCAGCATTTT. Its translation: CATSSGDRGPQPQHF.

CDR3 in amino acids: CASSQGSNSPLHF. CDR3 bases: TGCGCCAGCAGCCAAGGTTCAAATTCACCCCTCCACTTT. The V call is TRBV4-1, the J call TRBJ1-6; no clear D gene. V lost 1 base and J 7 bases, leaving 5 bases between the germline ends. The CDR3 loop spans 13 amino acids. CDR1 and CDR2 from the germline V gene are MGHRA and YSYEKL.

The chain links TRBV4-2 to TRBJ1-1; D call uncertain. The CDR3 has 13 amino acids. V lost 1 base to trimming and J lost 5 bases, with 8 bases between them. Germline CDR1 and CDR2: LGHNA and YNFKEQ. Written as DNA, the CDR3 is TGTGCCAGCAGCCAAGGGGAGGATACTGAAGCTTTCTTT. Translating gives CASSQGEDTEAFF.

The rearrangement joins TRBV5-4 to TRBJ2-2; 8 nucleotides agree with TRBD1. V was clipped by 4 bases and J by 0 bases; unmatched bases: 14. This CDR3 region has 19 residues. CDR1 is SGHNT and CDR2 is YYREEE in the germline V gene (reference sequence). CDR3 residues: CASSPETLRTGSNTGELFF. In DNA form, the CDR3 reads TGTGCCAGCAGCCCCGAGACTCTGCGGACAGGGTCGAACACCGGGGAGCTGTTTTTT.